The entry that follows covers one T cell receptor beta chain sequence. These data come from a study of OX40 agonist ivuxolimab in advanced cancers. The junction had 9 bases not matched to a gene; V was cut back by 4 bases and J by 7 bases. Germline V gene sequence: CDR1 SNHLY, CDR2 FYNNEI. The CDR3 has 15 residues. Clones were read by immunoSEQ multiplex PCR, and TCRdb kept only the in-frame ones, dropping some. The table has about 70,000 clones, approximately 89% seen once. The chain joins TRBV2 to TRBJ2-1, with TRBD1 matching 8 bases. This receptor was obtained from an adult with an advanced solid tumor such as melanoma, head and neck, liver or kidney cancer. Source: CD4+ or CD8+ T cells sorted from blood, taken in a trial of the OX40 agonist ivuxolimab. CDR3 region: CASSVEKTGENEQFF. The CDR3 coding sequence is TGTGCCAGCAGTGTTGAGAAGACAGGGGAAAATGAGCAGTTCTTC.